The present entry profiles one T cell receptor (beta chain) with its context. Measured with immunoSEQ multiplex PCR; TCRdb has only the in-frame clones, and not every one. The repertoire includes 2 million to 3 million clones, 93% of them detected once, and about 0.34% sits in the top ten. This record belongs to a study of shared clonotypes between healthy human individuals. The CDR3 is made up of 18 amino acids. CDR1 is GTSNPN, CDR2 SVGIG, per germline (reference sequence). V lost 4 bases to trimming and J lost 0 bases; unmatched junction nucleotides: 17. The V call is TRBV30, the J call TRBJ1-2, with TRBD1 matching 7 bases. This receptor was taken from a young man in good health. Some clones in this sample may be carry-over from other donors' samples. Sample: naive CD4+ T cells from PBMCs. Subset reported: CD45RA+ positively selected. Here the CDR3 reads CAWNPKAPGRGTNYGYTF. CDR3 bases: TGTGCCTGGAATCCCAAGGCCCCGGGCAGGGGGACTAACTATGGCTACACCTTC.